This TCR beta chain was captured in a study of cytomegalovirus exposure and HLA in healthy donors. Findings of the study overall: Investigators reported 150 to 200 TCR beta chains as tied to cytomegalovirus.

Though nominally healthy at sampling, donors likely had unrecorded immune exposures. Use of 60 Vbeta and 13 Jbeta primers characterized the PCR. Method: immunoSEQ multiplex PCR; TCRdb's copy keeps in-frame clones and lacks some. The specimen's table records some 21,000 clones. Notes on this clone: The antigen remains unidentified.

This clonotype was sampled from a man aged 55 to 70 in good health and CMV-seropositive. The specimen sequenced was PBMCs.

The CDR3 loop reads CASSEQGGRVDEQFF. The CDR3 nucleotides read TGCGCCAGCAGTGAGCAGGGCGGGAGAGTCGATGAGCAGTTCTTC. The V call is TRBV10-2, the J call TRBJ2-1; 7 bases are shared with TRBD2. The CDR3 extends over 15 amino acids. Germline CDR1 reads WSHSY; CDR2 reads SAAADI. V dropped 2 bases and J dropped 8; count of bases not matched to a gene: 9.